A single TCR beta chain is shown here with its context. Antigen unknown. The record originates from a study of T cell repertoires in cytomegalovirus infection. Study background: The authors relied on CMV epitopes, both recently identified HLA-C-restricted and well-studied HLA-B-restricted. A matching HLA type, together with CMV infection, was signaled by public TCR beta signatures. General study findings and limits: Ex vivo responses were dominated by HLA-C-restricted CMV-specific TCR beta clonotypes. The cumulative frequency of public TCR beta families identified carriers of CMV plus the relevant HLA.

TCRdb fed the reads into MiXCR, producing one record per CDR3 protein. This sample yields 350,000 to 400,000 distinct CDR3 sequences, of which approximately 35% are seen a single time; 13% belongs to the top ten. The CDR3 length is 15 residues. Per the germline V gene, CDR1 is LGHDT and CDR2 is YNNKEL (reference sequence). The ends were cut back, 0 bases at V and 3 bases at J, with 12 bases in the middle. The TCR was taken from a human donor in good health (CMV status not recorded). Some clones in this sample may be carry-over from other donors' samples. V is TRBV3-1 and J is TRBJ2-7; D remains unclear. This specimen consisted of cultured PBMCs, obtained from culture after CMV antigen stimulation. CDR3: CASSQDHSIGYEQYF. The DNA of the CDR3 is TGTGCCAGCAGCCAAGATCACAGTATAGGCTACGAGCAGTACTTC.